Listed here is a single T cell receptor (beta chain). The sample belongs to a study of blood T cell repertoires in COVID-19. At the level of the study: Acute and convalescent COVID-19 specimens originated in the United States, Italy and Spain.

The CDR3 contains 16 residues. CDR1 is LGHDT, CDR2 YNNKEL, per germline (reference sequence). V trimming: 3 bases; J trimming: 1 base; junction bases outside the gene matches: 4. Generated by immunoSEQ multiplex PCR, the TCRdb table keeps only in-frame clones and is missing some. The sample records 200,000 to 250,000 clones, around 86% being singletons. Sequencing was done on a sample of peripheral blood. This receptor was taken from a man aged 25 to 40 who had recovered from COVID-19. The rearrangement uses TRBV3-1 (or the pseudogene TRBV3-2) and TRBJ2-3; 10 nucleotides line up with TRBD2. CDR3 bases: TGTGCCAGCAGCCAGCTAGGGACTAGCGGCACAGATACGCAGTATTTT. Translation: CASSQLGTSGTDTQYF.